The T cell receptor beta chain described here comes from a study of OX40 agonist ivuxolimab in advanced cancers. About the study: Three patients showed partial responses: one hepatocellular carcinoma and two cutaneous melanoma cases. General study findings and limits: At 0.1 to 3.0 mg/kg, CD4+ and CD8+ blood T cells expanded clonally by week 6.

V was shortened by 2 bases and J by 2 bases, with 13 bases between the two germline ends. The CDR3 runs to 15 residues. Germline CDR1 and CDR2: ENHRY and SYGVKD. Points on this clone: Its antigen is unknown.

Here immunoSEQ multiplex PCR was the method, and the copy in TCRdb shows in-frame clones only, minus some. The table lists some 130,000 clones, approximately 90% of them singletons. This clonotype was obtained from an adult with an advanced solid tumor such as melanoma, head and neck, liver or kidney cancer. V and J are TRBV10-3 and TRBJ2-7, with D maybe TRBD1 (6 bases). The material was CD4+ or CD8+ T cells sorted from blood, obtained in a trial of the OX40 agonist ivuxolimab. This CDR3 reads CAISEGGLSPYEQYF. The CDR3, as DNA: TGTGCCATCAGTGAGGGGGGCCTAAGCCCCTACGAGCAGTACTTC.